This T cell receptor (beta chain) was retrieved from a study of healthy donors' naive CD4 and CD8 T cells. Study information: For TCR alpha, new primers spanned all functional IMGT alpha genes. Broader study findings: Naive CD4+ and CD8+ cells reportedly differed in usage of most V and J genes.

A linear amplification protocol produced the TCR libraries from around 500 ng of total RNA. From the reads, TCRdb called clonotypes with MiXCR, one entry per CDR3 protein. The sample includes approximately 180,000 distinct CDR3 sequences, nearly 75% seen only once; the top ten take roughly 2.3%. The CDR3 runs 16 residues. V gave up 6 bases and J gave up 6 bases, with 21 bases separating them. CDR1 and CDR2 from the germline V gene are MNHEY and SVGAGI. This clonotype was observed a few times. Its antigen is not identified. Sequencing was carried out using naive CD4+ and CD8+ T cells sorted from blood, pooled from several donors. The TCR originated in a pool of human donors in good health; the sample pools cells from several healthy donors. V usage is TRBV6-5 and J usage is TRBJ2-1; a possible D gene is TRBD1 (7 bases). The chain's CDR3 is CASRLAPGGRRNEQFF. The CDR3 DNA follows: TGTGCCAGCAGACTAGCCCCAGGGGGGAGGCGCAATGAGCAGTTCTTC.